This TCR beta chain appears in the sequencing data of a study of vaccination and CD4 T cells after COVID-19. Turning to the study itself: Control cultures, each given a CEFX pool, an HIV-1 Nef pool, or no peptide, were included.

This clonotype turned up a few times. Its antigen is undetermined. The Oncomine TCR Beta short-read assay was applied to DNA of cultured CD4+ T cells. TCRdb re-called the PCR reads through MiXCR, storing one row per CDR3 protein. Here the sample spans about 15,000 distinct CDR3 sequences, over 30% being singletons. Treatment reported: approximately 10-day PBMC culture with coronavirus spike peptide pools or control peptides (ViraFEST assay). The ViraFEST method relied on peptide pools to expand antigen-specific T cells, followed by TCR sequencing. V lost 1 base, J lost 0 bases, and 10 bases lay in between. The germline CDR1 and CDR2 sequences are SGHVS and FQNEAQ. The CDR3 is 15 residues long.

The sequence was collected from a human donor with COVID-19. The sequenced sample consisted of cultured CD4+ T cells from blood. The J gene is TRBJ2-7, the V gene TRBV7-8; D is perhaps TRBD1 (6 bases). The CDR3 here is CASSLVGASSYEQYF. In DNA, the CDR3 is TGTGCCAGCAGCTTAGTGGGGGCGAGCTCCTACGAGCAGTACTTC.